The T cell receptor beta chain under discussion was sequenced for a study of CD8 T cells in ankylosing spondylitis. Notes on the study in general: A motif of 7 or 8 highly homologous TCR beta variants was seen as apparently characteristic of ankylosing spondylitis blood.

The length of the CDR3 is 15 residues. Germline lookup yields CDR1 SGHRS and CDR2 YFSETQ. The V end lost 0 bases, the J end lost 0 bases, and 10 bases lay between the germline ends. This clonotype was seen repeatedly, ten times or more. The target antigen is unknown. Making the TCR beta libraries involved quantitative 5'-RACE with molecular barcodes. TCRdb re-derived calls from the 5' RACE reads in MiXCR, one entry per CDR3 protein. Among fewer than 550,000 distinct CDR3 sequences listed, over 4% were seen once. Source material: blood, either unsorted or a sorted T cell fraction (not recorded which). This chain connects TRBV5-1 to TRBJ2-7; maybe TRBD2 (6 bases). The sequence was obtained from a male donor with ankylosing spondylitis. CDR3 region: CASSLVGGSSYEQYF. The DNA of the CDR3 is TGCGCCAGCAGCTTGGTGGGGGGTAGCTCCTACGAGCAGTACTTC. The full variable domain, completed using reference TRBV5-1 and TRBJ2-7, is KAGVTQTPRYLIKTRGQQVTLSCSPISGHRSVSWYQQTPGQGLQFLFEYFSETQRNKGNFPGRFSGRQFSNSRSEMNVSTLELGDSALYLCASSLVGGSSYEQYFGPGTRLTVT.